The T cell receptor beta chain under discussion was sequenced for a study of T cell repertoires in cytomegalovirus infection. This clonotype was detected ten times or more. Its antigen remains unknown. TCRdb reprocessed the reads with MiXCR, giving one entry per CDR3 protein. The data contain 700,000 to 850,000 distinct CDR3 sequences, 32% of them seen just once; the ten biggest clones take up over 10%. Trimming cost V 5 bases and J 6 bases, with 22 bases left between them. This CDR3 has 16 amino acids. The specimen was cultured CD8+ T cells from PBMCs, collected from culture after CMV antigen stimulation. The genes are TRBV12-3 or TRBV12-4 and TRBJ1-2; no reliable D call. This TCR derives from a human donor in good health (CMV status not recorded). Some clones in this sample may be carry-over from other donors' samples. In nucleotides, the CDR3 is TGTGCCAGCAGTCCTACGGGCCTAGTGTCAAGGAATGGCTACACCTTC. It is translated as CASSPTGLVSRNGYTF.